Below are 4 T cell receptor beta chains sequenced from a single sample in a study of cytomegalovirus exposure and HLA in healthy donors. PCR employed 60 Vbeta and 13 Jbeta primers. The assay was immunoSEQ multiplex PCR, and TCRdb's table has in-frame clones only and misses some. The profile shows about 150,000 clones, approximately 80% of them singletons. Input material: PBMCs. The source is a woman aged 35 to 49 in good health and CMV-seronegative.

The J gene is TRBJ2-7, the V gene TRBV10-1; 11 bases fit TRBD1. Trimming at V came to 6 bases and at J to 4 bases, leaving 8 bases not matched to a gene. The CDR3 runs 15 residues. From germline, CDR1 is WNHNN and CDR2 SYGVQD (reference sequence). Here the CDR3 reads CASRVGQGGVYEQYF. The CDR3 DNA follows: TGCGCCAGCAGGGTGGGACAGGGGGGCGTATACGAGCAGTACTTC.

This clone was found once. The rearrangement joins TRBV5-1 to TRBJ2-7; 8 bases fit TRBD1. The V gene's germline CDR1 is SGHRS and CDR2 YFSETQ. CDR3 length: 15 residues. The trim removed 4 bases at V and 5 bases at J, leaving 11 bases unmatched. The DNA for the CDR3 is TGCGCCAGCAGCCTAGACAGGGGACTCGGGAACGAGCAGTACTTC. Translating it yields CASSLDRGLGNEQYF.

The chain is built from TRBV10-3 and TRBJ1-1; no clear D. Trimming removed 6 bases from V and 4 bases from J, with 15 bases in between. From germline, CDR1 is ENHRY and CDR2 SYGVKD. The CDR3 is 14 amino acids. This chain's CDR3 is CAISKSVGSTEAFF. For the CDR3, the DNA is TGTGCCATCAGCAAGTCAGTAGGGAGCACTGAAGCTTTCTTT.

The chain couples TRBV13 to TRBJ1-2, with D possibly matching TRBD1 (5 bases). The V end was cut by 4 bases, the J end by 8 bases, with 11 bases between. Germline CDR1 is PRHDT and CDR2 is FYEKMQ (reference sequence). The CDR3 length is 12 residues. The CDR3 here is CASSSDGGGYTF. CDR3 nucleotide sequence: TGTGCCAGCAGCTCCGACGGGGGAGGCTACACCTTC.